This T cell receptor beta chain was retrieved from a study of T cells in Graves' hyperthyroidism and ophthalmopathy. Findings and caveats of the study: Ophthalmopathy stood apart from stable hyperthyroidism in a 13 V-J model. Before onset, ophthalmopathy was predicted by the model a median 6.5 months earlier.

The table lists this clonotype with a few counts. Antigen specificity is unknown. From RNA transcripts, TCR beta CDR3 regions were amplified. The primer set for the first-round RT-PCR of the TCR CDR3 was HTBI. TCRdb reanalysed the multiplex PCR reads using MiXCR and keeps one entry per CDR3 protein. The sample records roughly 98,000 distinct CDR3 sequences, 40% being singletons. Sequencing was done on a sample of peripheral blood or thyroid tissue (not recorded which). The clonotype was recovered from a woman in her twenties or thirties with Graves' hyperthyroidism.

CDR3 region: CASSLPGYGIGETQYF. CDR3 coding DNA: TGTGCCAGCAGCTTACCTGGCTACGGGATAGGGGAGACCCAGTACTTC. The chain joins TRBV7-9 to TRBJ2-5, with D tentatively TRBD2 (5 bases). V was pared by 2 bases and J by 5 bases, with 18 bases between. The CDR3 totals 16 residues. Germline V lookup: CDR1 SEHNR, CDR2 FQNEAQ (reference sequence).